This T cell receptor beta chain is from a study of T cell responses to AZD1222 COVID-19 vaccine. Data came from immunoSEQ multiplex PCR; TCRdb stores just in-frame clones and leaves some out. Counted here are 200,000 or so clones, about 94% occurring once; the ten biggest clones make up 7.5% to 9.5%. CDR1 and CDR2 from the germline V gene are SGHNT and YYREEE (reference sequence). The CDR3 contains 13 residues. V lost 1 base to trimming and J lost 1 base, with 5 bases between them. In the case of this clone: Its target is unknown.

Study results and caveats: Unmutated variant regions are reportedly targeted by nearly half of spike-specific TCRs. Donors were largely white British and mainly female; clonal diversity was possibly underestimated. With two AZD1222 doses given, Spike-specific TCR breadth and depth both rose. The peak T cell response came first, and repertoires were sampled only after it.

This TCR was sampled from an adult in good health. The chain employs TRBV5-4 and TRBJ1-1; no firm D call. The source was peripheral blood, collected on day 0 of AZD1222 vaccination. DNA of the CDR3: TGTGCCAGCAGCTTGACGGGGAACACTGAAGCTTTCTTT. Its protein is CASSLTGNTEAFF.